This T cell receptor beta chain was sequenced for a study of cytomegalovirus exposure and HLA in healthy donors. Overall study: Earlier, 110 million or so unique TCR beta sequences were recovered from around 200 million T cells by an analysis. Genetic ancestry analysis placed over 75% of the approximately 390 donors that were genotyped in the Caucasian-associated cluster.

Primers included in the PCR were 60 Vbeta and 13 Jbeta primers. Libraries were prepared by immunoSEQ multiplex PCR; TCRdb keeps only in-frame clonotypes and omits some of them. Its table records some 200,000 clones. The CDR3 loop spans 15 amino acids. Trimming shortened V by 3 bases and J by 3 bases, and 14 bases separated the two germline ends. Per germline, CDR1 SGHTS and CDR2 YDEGEE. The chain couples TRBV5-8 to TRBJ2-3; maybe TRBD2 (8 bases). The specimen was PBMCs. The sequence was collected from a boy aged 5 to 17 in good health and CMV-seronegative. CDR3 region: CASSWGQRGTDTQYF. CDR3 DNA sequence: TGTGCCAGCAGCTGGGGACAGCGGGGGACAGATACGCAGTATTTT.